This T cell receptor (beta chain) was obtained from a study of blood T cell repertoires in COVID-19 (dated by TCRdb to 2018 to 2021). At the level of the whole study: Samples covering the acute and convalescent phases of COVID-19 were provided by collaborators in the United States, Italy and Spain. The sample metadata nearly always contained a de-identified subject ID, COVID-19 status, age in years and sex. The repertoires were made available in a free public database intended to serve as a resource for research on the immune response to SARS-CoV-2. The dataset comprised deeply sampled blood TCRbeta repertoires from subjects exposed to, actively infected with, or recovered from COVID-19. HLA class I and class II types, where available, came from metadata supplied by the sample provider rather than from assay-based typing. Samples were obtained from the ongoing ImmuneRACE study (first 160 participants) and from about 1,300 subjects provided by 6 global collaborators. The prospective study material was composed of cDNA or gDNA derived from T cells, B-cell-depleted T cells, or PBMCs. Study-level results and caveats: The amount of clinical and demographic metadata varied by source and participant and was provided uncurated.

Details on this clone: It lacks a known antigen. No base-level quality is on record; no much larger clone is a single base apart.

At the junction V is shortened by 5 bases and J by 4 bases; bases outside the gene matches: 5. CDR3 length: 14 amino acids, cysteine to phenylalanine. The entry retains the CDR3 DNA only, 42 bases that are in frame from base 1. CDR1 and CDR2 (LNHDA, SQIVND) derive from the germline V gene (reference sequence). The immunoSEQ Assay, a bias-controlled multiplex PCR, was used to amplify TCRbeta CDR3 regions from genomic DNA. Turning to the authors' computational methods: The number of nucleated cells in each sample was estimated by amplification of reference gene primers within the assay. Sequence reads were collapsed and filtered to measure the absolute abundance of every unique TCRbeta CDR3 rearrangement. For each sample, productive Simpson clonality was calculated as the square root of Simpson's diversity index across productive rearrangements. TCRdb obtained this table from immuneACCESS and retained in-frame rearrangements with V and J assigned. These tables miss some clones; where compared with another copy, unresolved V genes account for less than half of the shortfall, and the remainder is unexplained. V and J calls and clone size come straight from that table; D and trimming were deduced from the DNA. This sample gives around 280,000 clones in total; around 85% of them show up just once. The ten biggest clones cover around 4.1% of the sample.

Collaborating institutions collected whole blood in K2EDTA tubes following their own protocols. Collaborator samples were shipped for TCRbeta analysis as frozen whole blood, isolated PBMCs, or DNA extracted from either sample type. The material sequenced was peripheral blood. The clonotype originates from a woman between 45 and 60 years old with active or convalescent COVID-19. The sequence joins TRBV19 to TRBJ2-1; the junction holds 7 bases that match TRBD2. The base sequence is TGTGCCAGTAGTCTTGGGACTATTTACAATGAGCAGTTCTTC. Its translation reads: CASSLGTIYNEQFF.